The next 20 T cell receptor beta chains were all read from a single sample in a study of T cell clonality in common variable immunodeficiency. Repertoires were generated with immunoSEQ multiplex PCR, while TCRdb's copy carries only in-frame clones and drops some. Sampling found about 35,000 clones, none seen once. Sequencing input: peripheral blood mononuclear cells. The receptors stem from a person aged 18 to 70 in good health.

For this clone: The read ends 3 residues early relative to the CDR3; the germline J gene fills the gap. This chain links TRBV5-6 with TRBJ1-4; D uncertain. The V gene's germline CDR1 is SGHDT and CDR2 YYEEEE. The CDR3 extends over 14 amino acids. V was trimmed by 4 bases and J by 0 bases, leaving 7 bases between them. CDR3 bases read: TGTGCCAGCAGCCGACACCCAACTAATGAAAAA. Amino acid sequence: CASSRHPTNEK. The entire CDR3 is CASSRHPTNEKLFF.

This clone was counted only a few times. The CDR3 end falls 3 residues outside the read, so it is completed with the germline J gene. The chain links TRBV30 to TRBJ1-2; D ambiguous. The CDR3 loop spans 12 amino acids. CDR1 is GTSNPN and CDR2 is SVGIG in the germline V gene (reference sequence). The CDR3 sequence is CAWKELTYDYTF. The covered CDR3 bases are TGTGCCTGGAAGGAACTAACCTACGAC.

This clone was seen at least ten times. The CDR3 end is not reached by the read, which stops 3 residues before it; the germline J gene fills it in. The chain joins TRBV30 to TRBJ2-2; 11 bases fit TRBD2. CDR3 length: 14 residues. Germline V gene data show CDR1 as GTSNPN and CDR2 as SVGIG (reference sequence). After removal of 5 bases from V and 6 bases from J, the junction contained 5 bases not matched to a gene. The covered CDR3 bases are TGTGCCTGGGCGGGACTAGCGGTTCCCGGGGAG. Residues: CAWAGLAVPGE. The full CDR3 reads CAWAGLAVPGELFF.

This clone was picked up many times. Read sequence stops 3 residues before the CDR3 end, and the germline J gene provides the missing end. This chain uses TRBV6-1 with TRBJ1-1; 7 bases align to TRBD1. Germline-derived CDR1 and CDR2 are MNHNS and SASEGT. The V segment lost 1 base and the J segment 7 bases; nucleotides outside the gene matches: 12. This CDR3 region has 16 residues. CDR3 DNA (partial): TGTGCCAGCAGTGAAGAAGAGGGGGCAGGGAATGTTGAA. Protein: CASSEEEGAGNVE. The CDR3 in full is CASSEEEGAGNVEAFF.

This clone was seen ten or more times. With the read ending 3 residues before the CDR3 end, the germline J gene is used to fill in that end. The rearrangement links TRBV5-4 to TRBJ1-4; D possibly corresponds to TRBD1 (5 bases). Germline CDR1 is SGHNT and CDR2 is YYREEE (reference sequence). The CDR3 consists of 14 residues. V gave up 4 bases and J gave up 1 base, with 8 bases separating them. CDR3 bases read: TGTGCCAGCAGCGCTAGGGGAACTAATGAAAAA. The encoded protein is CASSARGTNEK. In full, the CDR3 reads CASSARGTNEKLFF. Combining the CDR3 with reference TRBV5-4 and TRBJ1-4 gives the whole variable domain ETGVTQSPTHLIKTRGQQVTLRCSSQSGHNTVSWYQQALGQGPQFIFQYYREEENGRGNFPPRFSGLQFPNYSSELNVNALELDDSALYLCASSARGTNEKLFFGSGTQLSVL.

This clone occurred many times. The read ends 3 residues shy of where the CDR3 ends; the end is completed using the germline J gene. This chain connects TRBV2 to TRBJ1-1, with a possible D match to TRBD1 (6 bases). Germline V CDR1 and CDR2: SNHLY, FYNNEI. V lost 2 bases and J 5 bases, leaving 12 bases between the germline ends. This CDR3 region has 14 residues. Partial CDR3 DNA: TGTGCCAGCAGTGAAAGGTGGGGGCGTACTGAA. It encodes CASSERWGRTE. The CDR3 as a whole reads CASSERWGRTEAFF.

This clone was recorded a few times. This may arise from a read error, as a much more abundant clone is one base away. From the germline J gene comes the end of the CDR3, since the read stops 3 residues before it. The chain has TRBV19 and TRBJ1-5; D is perhaps TRBD1 (5 bases). Trimming pared 8 bases from V and 7 bases from J, leaving 15 bases between. Germline loops: CDR1 LNHDA, CDR2 SQIVND (reference sequence). The length of the CDR3 is 13 residues. The DNA read from the CDR3 is TGTGCCAGTTCCTGGGAGGGGAAGCAGCCC. This codes for CASSWEGKQP. From start to end, the CDR3 is CASSWEGKQPQHF.

This clone was seen repeatedly, ten times or more. Sequencing ends 3 residues short of the CDR3 end; the germline J gene provides the rest. The chain has TRBV18 and TRBJ2-7; D gene uncertain. Germline CDR1 is KGHSH and CDR2 is LQKENI. V was shortened by 3 bases and J by 0 bases, with 6 bases between the two germline ends. The length of the CDR3 is 13 residues. CDR3 DNA, as far as it was read: TGTGCCAGCTCACCGTCGCGCTCCTACGAG. Encoded protein: CASSPSRSYE. In full, the CDR3 reads CASSPSRSYEQYF.

There are many counts of this clone. With the read ending 3 residues before the CDR3 end, the germline J gene is used to fill in that end. V is TRBV30 and J is TRBJ2-7; no clear D gene. The CDR3 has 15 residues. The V and J ends lost 8 bases and 2 bases respectively, with 22 bases between them. CDR1 and CDR2 from the germline V gene are GTSNPN and SVGIG (reference sequence). The covered CDR3 bases are TGTGCCCTAGTCCCGGCAGCCCAGAACGCCTACGAG. This gives the protein CALVPAAQNAYE. The whole CDR3 is CALVPAAQNAYEQYF.

This clone was seen ten or more times. Sequencing ends 3 residues short of the CDR3 end; the germline J gene provides the rest. This chain uses TRBV12-3 or TRBV12-4 with TRBJ2-1; 10 bases map to TRBD2. The CDR3 consists of 15 residues. V shed 2 bases, J shed 8 bases, and the junction held 6 bases outside the gene matches. The CDR3 is CASSLRSSGRHEQFF. The covered CDR3 bases are TGTGCCAGCAGTTTAAGGTCTAGCGGGAGACATGAG.

This clone was counted ten times or more. The read is 3 residues too short to cover the CDR3 end, so that end is filled in from the germline J gene. This chain links TRBV2 with TRBJ2-5; weak D call: TRBD2 (6 bases). The CDR3 length is 14 residues. V lost 5 bases and J lost 5, with 15 bases in between. Germline V CDR1 and CDR2: SNHLY, FYNNEI. CDR3 region: CASSNRPGGETQYF. Partial CDR3 DNA: TGTGCCAGCAGTAACCGCCCTGGGGGGGAGACC.

This clone was counted many times. Coverage ceases 3 residues before the CDR3 finishes, and the germline J gene fills in the end. J is TRBJ1-5 and V is TRBV19; unclear D gene. The germline V gene has CDR1 LNHDA and CDR2 SQIVND (reference sequence). The CDR3 sequence is 15 residues long. V shed 6 bases and J shed 0 bases, with 12 bases lying between them. Partial CDR3 DNA: TGTGCCAGTAGCCCCCAGAGTTATAGCAATCAGCCC. Residues: CASSPQSYSNQP. The whole CDR3 protein reads CASSPQSYSNQPQHF.

As for this clone: The read terminates 3 residues ahead of where the CDR3 ends, so the germline J gene completes it. The genes are TRBV7-3 and TRBJ2-7; D might be TRBD2 (6 bases). This CDR3 has 15 residues. V shed 6 bases and J shed 2 bases, with 17 bases lying between them. From germline, CDR1 is SGHTA and CDR2 FQGTGA. The CDR3 sequence: CASSIGAGTPYEQYF. The covered CDR3 bases are TGTGCCAGCAGTATTGGGGCGGGGACCCCCTACGAG. The full variable domain, in which reference TRBV7-3 and TRBJ2-7 provide the parts outside the CDR3, is GAGVSQTPSNKVTEKGKYVELRCDPISGHTALYWYRQSLGQGPEFLIYFQGTGAADDSGLPNDRFFAVRPEGSVSTLKIQRTERGDSAVYLCASSIGAGTPYEQYFGPGTRLTVT.

In the case of this clone: A clone one base away is much larger, so this may be a read error. The CDR3 end falls 3 residues outside the read, so it is completed with the germline J gene. V and J are TRBV10-1 and TRBJ2-5, with D possibly TRBD1 on 5 matching bases. This CDR3 is 12 amino acids long. Germline-derived CDR1 and CDR2 are WNHNN and SYGVQD (reference sequence). This CDR3 reads CASSDGRDTQYF. CDR3 DNA, as far as it was read: TGCGCCAGCAGTGACGGCAGGGATACC.

This clone was detected many times. The CDR3 is cut off 3 residues early in the read; its end comes from the germline J gene. The V and J genes are TRBV4-2 and TRBJ2-7, with 7 positions matching TRBD2. This CDR3 has 15 residues. Germline assignment: CDR1 LGHNA and CDR2 YNFKEQ. The V gene end was trimmed by 0 bases and the J gene end by 6 bases; junction bases not matched to a gene: 8. The DNA read from the CDR3 is TGTGCCAGCAGCCAAGACGGCGGACTAGTAAGCGAG. Translation: CASSQDGGLVSE. The CDR3, in full, reads CASSQDGGLVSEQYF.

This clone was seen at least ten times. The covered CDR3 bases are TGTGCCAGCAGCGTAGCGGGAGGCCAGGGAGATACG. Translating it yields CASSVAGGQGDT. The CDR3 reads in full as CASSVAGGQGDTQYF. V usage is TRBV7-3 and J usage is TRBJ2-3, with TRBD2 matching over 10 bases. The CDR3 extends 3 residues past the end of the read, so its final part is completed from the germline J gene. Germline V lookup: CDR1 SGHTA, CDR2 FQGTGA. This CDR3 spans 15 amino acids. The J segment lost 5 bases and the V segment lost 5 bases, leaving 7 bases of the junction unmatched.

About this clone: Coverage ceases 3 residues before the CDR3 finishes, and the germline J gene fills in the end. The chain has TRBV7-2 and TRBJ1-1; D is uncertain. This CDR3 comprises 14 residues. Germline V gives CDR1 SGHTA, CDR2 FQGNSA. The covered CDR3 bases are TGTGCCAGCAGCCCCCCCGCGGGGTCCTACGAG. Translated: CASSPPAGSYE. The CDR3 in full is CASSPPAGSYEAFF.

The sample holds many counts of this clone. The sequenced fragment ends 3 residues before the CDR3 boundary, so the rest is inferred from the germline J gene. The chain employs TRBV6-1 and TRBJ2-1; 9 nucleotides agree with TRBD2. The V and J ends lost 4 bases and 6 bases, in that order; junction bases with no gene match: 10. CDR1 is MNHNS, CDR2 SASEGT, per germline. This CDR3 region has 16 residues. The sequenced CDR3 bases are TGTGCCAGCAGTGGCGCCGGGACTAGCTTCCTCAATGAG. Translation: CASSGAGTSFLNE. The entire CDR3 reads CASSGAGTSFLNEQFF.

In the case of this clone: The sequenced fragment ends 3 residues before the CDR3 boundary, so the rest is inferred from the germline J gene. The chain uses TRBV7-8 and TRBJ2-1; 11 positions agree with TRBD2. This CDR3 region has 16 residues. The ends lost 1 base at V and 5 bases at J; junction bases unmatched: 4. Germline lookup yields CDR1 SGHVS and CDR2 FQNEAQ. The CDR3 loop reads CASSLDLAGGNNEQFF. The part of the CDR3 DNA that was read is TGTGCCAGCAGCTTAGATTTAGCGGGAGGGAACAATGAG.

This clone came up a few times. Sequencing ends 3 residues short of the CDR3 end; the germline J gene provides the rest. The V call is TRBV19, the J call TRBJ1-1; no clear D gene. CDR3 length: 14 residues. Germline assignment: CDR1 LNHDA and CDR2 SQIVND (reference sequence). V lost 3 bases to trimming and J lost 5 bases, with 13 bases between them. CDR3 protein: CASSIPGERTEAFF. Partial CDR3 DNA: TGTGCCAGTAGTATCCCCGGGGAGAGAACTGAA.